These T cell receptor beta chains were read from a single sample in a study of T cell responses to AZD1222 COVID-19 vaccine. The data were produced by immunoSEQ multiplex PCR, yet TCRdb's version contains in-frame clones alone and is incomplete. In the table there are roughly 140,000 clones, more than 85% of which are singletons. The source material was peripheral blood, sampled 28 days after the second AZD1222 dose. The origin of the receptors is an adult who received the AZD1222 COVID-19 vaccine. Each CDR3 is given with its conserved first and last residue. A D gene is named only where the DNA matches it firmly.

D gene	CDR3 length	J gene	V gene	CDR3 protein
.	13	TRBJ1-6	TRBV6-5	CASSFPPAGPLHF
.	13	TRBJ2-7	TRBV5-6	CASSPGYPNEQYF
TRBD2	17	TRBJ2-6	TRBV5-1	CASSLRLAVSGANVLTF
.	14	TRBJ1-6	TRBV20-1	CSASQSWDNSPLHF
TRBD1	13	TRBJ2-7	TRBV7-7	CASSSDRTSEQYF
TRBD1	15	TRBJ1-1	TRBV27	CASSLGPRTGWKAFF
.	14	TRBJ1-4	TRBV18	CASSPVGVNEKLFF
TRBD1	15	TRBJ1-5	TRBV5-5	CASSLGGGDKWPQHF
TRBD1	13	TRBJ1-1	TRBV12-3/TRBV12-4	CASKPPNRGKAFF
TRBD2	16	TRBJ2-1	TRBV19	CASSIVAGGPYNEQFF
.	13	TRBJ1-6	TRBV28	CASSGDDASPLHF
TRBD1	14	TRBJ2-2	TRBV30	CAWSYQGDTGELFF
TRBD2	17	TRBJ2-2	TRBV9	CASSVPSSGRGTGELFF
.	13	TRBJ2-5	TRBV18	CASSPGHTETQYF
.	14	TRBJ2-1	TRBV5-8	CASSLQVRHNEQFF
TRBD2	15	TRBJ2-1	TRBV7-7	CASSEGLAGYNEQFF
TRBD1	15	TRBJ2-1	TRBV5-6	CASRTGQGHYNEQFF
TRBD2	16	TRBJ2-1	TRBV7-9	CASSFEYSGGAIEQFF
.	13	TRBJ2-7	TRBV28	CASSFSVPNEQYF
.	17	TRBJ2-4	TRBV24-1	CATSDLRVEGTKNIQYF
.	17	TRBJ2-2	TRBV4-1	CASSQIGTSLNTGELFF
.	12	TRBJ2-7	TRBV30	CAWSVRSYEQYF
.	11	TRBJ2-2	TRBV3-1/TRBV3-2	CASSHTGELFF
.	14	TRBJ2-2	TRBV6-5	CAPPRYRDTGELFF
TRBD1	16	TRBJ1-2	TRBV5-1	CASSSGTGVASLGYTF
.	12	TRBJ1-1	TRBV5-6	CASSFWGTEAFF
TRBD2	18	TRBJ2-3	TRBV4-1	CASSQGTAGGPRTDTQYF
TRBD2	15	TRBJ2-5	TRBV3-1/TRBV3-2	CASSRGTSGEETQYF